In its sample, the clone carrying this TCR beta chain was seen a few times. What it binds is unknown. Through a sample-barcoded 5' primer and a J-beta primer mix, a second PCR was run for 7 to 11 cycles. MiXCR, applied by TCRdb to the 5' RACE reads, yields one record per CDR3 protein. The sample holds about 1.8 million distinct CDR3 sequences, around half seen once. This sample is part of a study of blood T cells in healthy people across ages. Study-level findings and limits: TCR beta diversity tracked closely with naive T cell percentage. Significant beta diversity loss was already apparent by age approximately 40, declining roughly linearly. Comparison with aged donors showed that long-lived donors had more naive CD4+ cells and higher diversity.

Trimming took off 4 bases at V and 3 bases at J, with 10 bases between the two ends. The CDR3 loop spans 14 amino acids. Germline lookup yields CDR1 SGHTA and CDR2 FQGNSA. This receptor was identified in a woman between 40 and 55 years old in good health. Material for sequencing was blood. V is TRBV7-2 and J is TRBJ2-4; TRBD2 is a possible D gene (6 bases). The CDR3 nucleotides read TGTGCCAGCAGCTCCGGCGGGGTCAAAAACATTCAGTACTTC. It encodes CASSSGGVKNIQYF. The whole variable domain, filled in from reference TRBV7-2 and TRBJ2-4, reads GAGVSQSPSNKVTEKGKDVELRCDPISGHTALYWYRQSLGQGLEFLIYFQGNSAPDKSGLPSDRFSAERTGGSVSTLTIQRTQQEDSAVYLCASSSGGVKNIQYFGAGTRLSVL.